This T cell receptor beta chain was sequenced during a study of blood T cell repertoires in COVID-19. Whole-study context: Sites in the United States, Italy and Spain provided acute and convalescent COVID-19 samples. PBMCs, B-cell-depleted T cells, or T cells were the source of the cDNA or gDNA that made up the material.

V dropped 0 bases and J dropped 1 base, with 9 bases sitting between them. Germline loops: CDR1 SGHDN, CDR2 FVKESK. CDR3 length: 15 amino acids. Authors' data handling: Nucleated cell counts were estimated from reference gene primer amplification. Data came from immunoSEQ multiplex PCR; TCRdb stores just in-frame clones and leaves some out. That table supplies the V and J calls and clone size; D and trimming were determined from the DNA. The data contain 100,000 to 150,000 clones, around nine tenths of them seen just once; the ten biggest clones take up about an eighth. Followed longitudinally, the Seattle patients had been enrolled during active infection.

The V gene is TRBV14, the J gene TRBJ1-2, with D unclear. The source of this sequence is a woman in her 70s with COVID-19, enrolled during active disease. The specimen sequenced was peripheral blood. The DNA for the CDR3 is TGTGCCAGCAGCCAAGATGCCAGGCTTAACTATGGCTACACCTTC. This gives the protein CASSQDARLNYGYTF.